The sample holds one count of the clone carrying this TCR beta chain. Its cognate antigen is unknown. Sequencing was at survey level. Repertoires were generated with immunoSEQ multiplex PCR, while TCRdb's copy carries only in-frame clones and drops some. The sample consists of 30,000 to 40,000 clones, approximately 88% of them appearing once. This entry is derived from a study of STAT5B mutations in CD4+ large granular lymphocyte leukemia. There are 15 residues in the CDR3. The J segment lost 8 bases and the V segment lost 4 bases, leaving 11 bases of the junction unmatched. CDR1 and CDR2 (germline): SGDLS, YYNGEE. Study-wide findings and caveats: Data were not HLA-matched across samples. Compared with healthy controls (2/35), patient top clones favored TRBV06 (8/27). About 26% of private leukemic clonotypes occurred rarely in other patients' non-leukemic repertoires.

Sequenced input: CD4+ T cells from blood buffy coats. The chain combines TRBV9 with TRBJ2-1; 8 bases match TRBD1. The sequence came from a human donor in good health. CDR3 sequence (DNA): TGTGCCAGCAGCCCCCGGGACAGGACCTGGGATGAGCAGTTCTTC. Encoded protein: CASSPRDRTWDEQFF. The full variable domain, rest sourced from reference TRBV9 and TRBJ2-1, is DSGVTQTPKHLITATGQRVTLRCSPRSGDLSVYWYQQSLDQGLQFLIQYYNGEERAKGNILERFSAQQFPDLHSELNLSSLELGDSALYFCASSPRDRTWDEQFFGPGTRLTVL.